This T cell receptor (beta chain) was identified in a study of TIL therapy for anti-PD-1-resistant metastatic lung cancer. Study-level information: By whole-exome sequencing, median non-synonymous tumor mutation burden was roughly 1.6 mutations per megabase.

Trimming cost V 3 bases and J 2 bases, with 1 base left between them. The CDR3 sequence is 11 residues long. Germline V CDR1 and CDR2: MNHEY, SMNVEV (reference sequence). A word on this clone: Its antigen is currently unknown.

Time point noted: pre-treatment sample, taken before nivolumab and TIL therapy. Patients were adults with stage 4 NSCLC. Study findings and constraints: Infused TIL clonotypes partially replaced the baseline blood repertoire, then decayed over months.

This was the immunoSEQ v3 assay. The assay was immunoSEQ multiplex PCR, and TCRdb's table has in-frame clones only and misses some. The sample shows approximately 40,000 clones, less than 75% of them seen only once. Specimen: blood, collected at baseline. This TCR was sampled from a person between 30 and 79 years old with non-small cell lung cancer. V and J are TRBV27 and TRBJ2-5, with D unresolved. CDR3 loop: CASSFQETQYF. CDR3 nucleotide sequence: TGTGCCAGCAGTTTTCAAGAGACCCAGTACTTC.